The 32 T cell receptor beta chains in this list originate from one sample, sequenced in a study of cytomegalovirus exposure and HLA in healthy donors. Here immunoSEQ multiplex PCR was the method, and the copy in TCRdb shows in-frame clones only, minus some. The sample contains 190,000 or so clones, around 82% of which appear only once. The sample consisted of PBMCs. These receptor sequences come from a young woman in good health and CMV-seropositive.

The J gene is TRBJ1-2, the V gene TRBV19, with D possibly matching TRBD1 (5 bases). The CDR3 totals 16 residues. Germline values: CDR1 LNHDA, CDR2 SQIVND (reference sequence). V was pared by 8 bases and J by 0 bases, with 19 bases between. DNA of the CDR3: TGTGCCAGTTTCCAAGGGTCAGGGATCACTAACTATGGCTACACCTTC. Translating it yields CASFQGSGITNYGYTF.

V gene TRBV5-6 combines with J gene TRBJ1-2; D is uncertain. CDR1 is SGHDT, CDR2 YYEEEE, per germline. CDR3 length: 14 amino acids. The V end lost 2 bases, the J end lost 2 bases, and 10 bases lay between the germline ends. CDR3 region: CASSFSGENYGYTF. The CDR3 coding sequence is TGTGCCAGCAGCTTTTCGGGAGAGAACTATGGCTACACCTTC.

The genes are TRBV5-1 and TRBJ1-1, with 12 bases lining up with TRBD1. The CDR3 spans 15 residues. V gave up 3 bases and J gave up 0 bases; unmatched junction bases: 0. Germline assignment: CDR1 SGHRS and CDR2 YFSETQ. The CDR3 DNA follows: TGCGCCAGCAGCTGGGACAGGGGGCTGAACACTGAAGCTTTCTTT. It codes for CASSWDRGLNTEAFF.

This clone has a single count. This chain links TRBV6-4 with TRBJ2-3, with a weak D call TRBD1 (5 bases). Trimming took 2 bases from V and 1 from J, leaving 13 bases between them. Germline CDR1 is MRHNA and CDR2 is SNTAGT. The CDR3 extends over 16 amino acids. CDR3 sequence reads: CASSDGALGGTDTQYF. CDR3 coding DNA: TGTGCCAGCAGTGACGGGGCCCTAGGGGGCACAGATACGCAGTATTTT.

V is TRBV11-3 and J is TRBJ2-7; a possible D gene is TRBD2 (6 bases). V lost 4 bases and J lost 6, with 10 bases in between. The CDR3 is 12 amino acids. Germline assignment: CDR1 SGHNT and CDR2 YENEEA. The CDR3 spells CASSSVGGEQYF. The CDR3 DNA sequence: TGTGCCAGCAGCTCTGTCGGGGGCGAGCAGTACTTC.

This clone was counted at least ten times. The J gene is TRBJ2-5, the V gene TRBV19; tentatively, D is TRBD2 (6 bases). In germline, CDR1 is LNHDA, CDR2 SQIVND (reference sequence). V lost 8 bases and J 5 bases, leaving 15 bases between the germline ends. This CDR3 is 13 amino acids long. The CDR3 nucleotides are TGTGCCAGTGCCCCGCGAGGAGGGGAGACCCAGTACTTC. This gives the protein CASAPRGGETQYF.

The rearrangement joins TRBV27 to TRBJ2-7; 9 bases match TRBD1. Germline V gives CDR1 MNHEY, CDR2 SMNVEV (reference sequence). This CDR3 is built from 14 residues. J was trimmed by 4 bases and V by 5 bases; bases with no gene match: 6. The CDR3 coding sequence is TGTGCCAGCAGTGCCGGGACAGGGTTTTACGAGCAGTACTTC. Translation gives CASSAGTGFYEQYF.

The chain joins TRBV6-4 to TRBJ2-7; 12 bases map to TRBD1. The V gene's germline CDR1 is MRHNA and CDR2 SNTAGT. The ends lost 7 bases at V and 2 bases at J; junction bases unmatched: 9. This CDR3 is 16 amino acids long. The CDR3 bases are TGTGCCAGCACCGACCCCCGGGACAGGGGGCCCTACGAGCAGTACTTC. Encoded protein: CASTDPRDRGPYEQYF.

This clone was seen a handful of times. The CDR3 spells CASSLDRSDSPLHF. As DNA, the CDR3 is TGTGCCAGCAGCTTGGACAGGTCTGATTCACCCCTCCACTTT. The V and J genes are TRBV5-4 and TRBJ1-6; maybe TRBD1 (5 bases). Germline V lookup: CDR1 SGHNT, CDR2 YYREEE (reference sequence). The CDR3 covers 14 residues. With 0 bases removed from V and 8 bases from J, the gap between germline ends came to 9 bases.

This chain links TRBV11-2 with TRBJ1-2, with 7 bases fitting TRBD1. The germline V gene has CDR1 SGHAT and CDR2 FQNNGV. The CDR3 runs to 15 residues. Germline trimming cut 2 bases from V and 8 bases from J; bases unmatched to any gene: 11. CDR3 amino acids: CASSLRPGTAWGYTF. The CDR3 DNA follows: TGTGCCAGCAGCTTAAGGCCAGGGACAGCCTGGGGCTACACCTTC. Drawing the rest from reference TRBV11-2 and TRBJ1-2, the complete variable domain is EAGVAQSPRYKIIEKRQSVAFWCNPISGHATLYWYQQILGQGPKLLIQFQNNGVVDDSQLPKDRFSAERLKGVDSTLKIQPAKLEDSAVYLCASSLRPGTAWGYTFGSGTRLTVV.

The chain carries TRBV6-5 and TRBJ2-3; unclear D gene. Deletions cut 2 bases from V and 5 bases from J, with 11 bases between. The germline V gene encodes CDR1 MNHEY and CDR2 SVGAGI. CDR3 length equals 14 residues. The CDR3 bases are TGTGCCAGCAGTTACAATCTGGGCAAAGATACGCAGTATTTT. Translating gives CASSYNLGKDTQYF.

The J gene is TRBJ1-1, the V gene TRBV27, with TRBD1 identical over 9 bases. Trimming at V came to 6 bases and at J to 7 bases, leaving 15 bases not matched to a gene. Germline V gene data show CDR1 as MNHEY and CDR2 as SMNVEV (reference sequence). The CDR3 consists of 16 residues. CDR3: CASRFGGDRAEFEAFF. The CDR3 DNA sequence: TGTGCCAGCAGGTTTGGGGGGGACAGGGCGGAATTTGAAGCTTTCTTT.

The genes are TRBV5-1 and TRBJ1-1, with TRBD1 as a possible D gene (5 bases). V was shortened by 6 bases and J by 7 bases, with 19 bases between the two germline ends. The CDR3 is made up of 14 amino acids. The germline gives CDR1 SGHRS, CDR2 YFSETQ. CDR3 sequence reads: CASKPDSPSSEAFF. The CDR3, as DNA: TGCGCCAGCAAACCAGACAGCCCAAGCAGTGAAGCTTTCTTT.

This chain links TRBV4-1 with TRBJ1-2; no firm D call. Deletions cut 4 bases from V and 4 bases from J, with 13 bases between. Germline V gene sequence: CDR1 MGHRA, CDR2 YSYEKL. CDR3 length equals 14 residues. The CDR3 region is CASSPTGNPYGYTF. The CDR3 bases are TGCGCCAGCAGCCCCACCGGTAATCCCTATGGCTACACCTTC.

This chain uses TRBV5-1 with TRBJ2-5; D unresolved. The CDR3 spans 13 residues. With 0 bases removed from V and 7 bases from J, the gap between germline ends came to 10 bases. Germline V gives CDR1 SGHRS, CDR2 YFSETQ. The DNA for the CDR3 is TGCGCCAGCAGCTTGGACAGTGGATGGACCCAGTACTTC. It encodes CASSLDSGWTQYF.

The rearrangement uses TRBV2 and TRBJ1-4; a possible D gene is TRBD1 (6 bases). This CDR3 is built from 15 residues. Germline CDR1 is SNHLY and CDR2 is FYNNEI. V shed 4 bases and J shed 6 bases, with 15 bases lying between them. CDR3 sequence: CASSGFRGPDEKLFF. The CDR3 DNA is TGTGCCAGCAGTGGGTTCAGGGGTCCTGATGAAAAACTGTTTTTT.

The chain recombines TRBV11-2 with TRBJ2-7; TRBD1 agrees at 9 bases. Unmatched junction bases numbered 15, after V lost 2 bases and J lost 4 bases. The CDR3 sequence is 18 residues long. CDR1 and CDR2 (germline): SGHAT, FQNNGV. As DNA, the CDR3 is TGTGCCAGCAGCTTATTCTACCCCCCGGGGACAGGGATTTACGAGCAGTACTTC. Amino acids: CASSLFYPPGTGIYEQYF.

V is TRBV12-5 and J is TRBJ1-2; possible D gene TRBD1, 6 bases. Trimming stripped 5 bases from V and 7 bases from J, with 17 bases between. Germline lookup yields CDR1 LGHNT and CDR2 FRNRAP. CDR3 length: 14 amino acids. In DNA form, the CDR3 reads TGTGCTAGTGGTCCGGGGGGGCTCTTGGGTGGCTACACCTTC. Its translation: CASGPGGLLGGYTF.

This clone has just one count. The chain couples TRBV7-3 to TRBJ1-1, with 7 bases that match TRBD1. The CDR3 covers 18 residues. V trimming: 4 bases; J trimming: 2 bases; junction bases outside the gene matches: 16. Germline V lookup: CDR1 SGHTA, CDR2 FQGTGA. The CDR3 coding sequence is TGTGCCAGCAGCTCTACCCAAACTAGGACAGGCGTCAACACTGAAGCTTTCTTT. Amino acids: CASSSTQTRTGVNTEAFF.

The chain couples TRBV27 to TRBJ2-3; a possible D gene is TRBD2 (6 bases). This CDR3 comprises 15 residues. CDR1 is MNHEY and CDR2 is SMNVEV in the germline V gene (reference sequence). Trimming pared 6 bases from V and 4 bases from J, leaving 17 bases between. CDR3 in DNA: TGTGCCAGCAGCTCTATGAGAGGGGACTCAGATACGCAGTATTTT. This encodes CASSSMRGDSDTQYF.

J is TRBJ2-5 and V is TRBV14; 8 nucleotides align to TRBD2. The CDR3 contains 15 residues. Germline CDR1 reads SGHDN; CDR2 reads FVKESK. V shed 4 bases, J shed 2 bases, and the junction held 6 bases outside the gene matches. CDR3 bases: TGTGCCAGCAGCCCACTAACTAGCGGACAAGAGACCCAGTACTTC. Its translation is CASSPLTSGQETQYF. The complete variable domain, with remaining parts taken from reference TRBV14 and TRBJ2-5, reads EAGVTQFPSHSVIEKGQTVTLRCDPISGHDNLYWYRRVMGKEIKFLLHFVKESKQDESGMPNNRFLAERTGGTYSTLKVQPAELEDSGVYFCASSPLTSGQETQYFGPGTRLLVL.

The chain recombines TRBV10-3 with TRBJ2-1; maybe TRBD1 (5 bases). V dropped 10 bases and J dropped 6 bases, with 16 bases sitting between them. The CDR3 covers 13 residues. Germline values: CDR1 ENHRY, CDR2 SYGVKD. CDR3 amino acids: CATRSDRSNEQFF. The CDR3 coding sequence is TGTGCCACCCGGAGCGACAGATCCAATGAGCAGTTCTTC.

The chain uses TRBV6-1 and TRBJ1-5; possibly TRBD1 for D (5 bases). The V end was cut by 1 base, the J end by 0 bases, with 13 bases between. CDR1 MNHNS and CDR2 SASEGT come from the germline V gene. The CDR3 runs to 17 residues. The CDR3 spells CASSEERGGISNQPQHF. CDR3 DNA: TGTGCCAGCAGTGAAGAGCGGGGCGGTATTAGCAATCAGCCCCAGCATTTT.

This chain links TRBV5-8 with TRBJ1-2; no definite D call. With 4 bases removed from V and 7 bases from J, the gap between germline ends came to 11 bases. This CDR3 region has 12 residues. CDR1 and CDR2 (germline): SGHTS, YDEGEE. The CDR3 loop is CASSPRRAGYTF. CDR3 DNA sequence: TGTGCCAGCAGCCCCCGGCGGGCTGGCTACACCTTC. Looking up the rest from reference TRBV5-8 and TRBJ1-2 gives the full variable domain: EAGVTQSPTHLIKTRGQQATLRCSPISGHTSVYWYQQALGLGLQFLLWYDEGEERNRGNFPPRFSGRQFPNYSSELNVNALELEDSALYLCASSPRRAGYTFGSGTRLTVV.

The chain employs TRBV5-6 and TRBJ1-2; D is perhaps TRBD1 (5 bases). CDR1 is SGHDT, CDR2 YYEEEE, per germline. The CDR3 is 17 amino acids. Trimming pared 0 bases from V and 3 bases from J, leaving 18 bases between. CDR3 in amino acids: CASSLAPIGGLDYGYTF. CDR3 coding DNA: TGTGCCAGCAGCTTGGCTCCGATCGGGGGTTTGGACTATGGCTACACCTTC.

Comment on this clone: Other DNA sequences of this sample code for an identical CDR3. The chain carries TRBV29-1 and TRBJ2-1; D uncertain. Germline V gene data show CDR1 as SQVTM and CDR2 as ANQGSEA. The germline V and J ends were trimmed by 4 bases and 5 bases, with 3 bases remaining between them. This CDR3 is built from 10 residues. The DNA of the CDR3 is TGCAGCGTTGCTAACAATGAGCAGTTCTTC. Encoded protein: CSVANNEQFF.

V gene TRBV10-1 combines with J gene TRBJ2-5, with no clear D. V was clipped by 9 bases and J by 2 bases, with 13 bases between them. The CDR3 runs to 13 residues. Germline V gene sequence: CDR1 WNHNN, CDR2 SYGVQD (reference sequence). The DNA for the CDR3 is TGCGCCAGGTCTCTACAGCAGCAAGAGACCCAGTACTTC. Translating gives CARSLQQQETQYF.

This clone is a singleton in its sample. This sequence joins TRBV6-1 and TRBJ2-7; TRBD2 agrees at 7 bases. Germline values: CDR1 MNHNS, CDR2 SASEGT. Trimming cost V 4 bases and J 7 bases; bases outside gene matches: 7. The length of the CDR3 is 13 residues. CDR3 sequence (DNA): TGTGCCAGCAGTGCGAGCAGGGAGGGGGAGCAGTACTTC. It yields the protein CASSASREGEQYF.

The CDR3 nucleotides are TGTGCCAGCAGCTTAGGGGAGGGGGAGACCCAGTACTTC. It encodes CASSLGEGETQYF. The V call is TRBV11-2, the J call TRBJ2-5; 7 bases fit TRBD2. From germline, CDR1 is SGHAT and CDR2 FQNNGV. This CDR3 has 13 residues. The V and J ends lost 1 base and 5 bases, in that order; junction bases with no gene match: 1.

This clone appeared a single time. This chain's CDR3 is CASSFGGAKNTGELFF. CDR3 sequence (DNA): TGTGCCAGCAGCTTTGGAGGGGCGAAGAACACCGGGGAGCTGTTTTTT. This sequence joins TRBV7-3 and TRBJ2-2; weak D call: TRBD2 (6 bases). The CDR3 runs 16 residues. Germline CDR1 is SGHTA and CDR2 is FQGTGA. Trimming took off 3 bases at V and 1 base at J, with 12 bases between the two ends.

This sequence joins TRBV5-1 and TRBJ2-5; 13 positions match TRBD2. The CDR3 contains 16 residues. V shed 7 bases and J 4 bases; nucleotides not matched to a gene: 10. The germline V gene has CDR1 SGHRS and CDR2 YFSETQ. CDR3 residues: CASSTNGLAGAETQYF. The DNA of the CDR3 is TGCGCCAGCTCTACCAATGGACTAGCGGGGGCAGAGACCCAGTACTTC.

The V call is TRBV2, the J call TRBJ1-2; D ambiguous. The CDR3 runs 11 residues. The germline V gene encodes CDR1 SNHLY and CDR2 FYNNEI. V was clipped by 4 bases and J by 5 bases, with 5 bases between them. CDR3 sequence (DNA): TGTGCCAGCAGTGGTGCGTATGGCTACACCTTC. It codes for CASSGAYGYTF. The full variable domain, its missing parts supplied by reference TRBV2 and TRBJ1-2, is EPEVTQTPSHQVTQMGQEVILRCVPISNHLYFYWYRQILGQKVEFLVSFYNNEISEKSEIFDDQFSVERPDGSNFTLKIRSTKLEDSAMYFCASSGAYGYTFGSGTRLTVV.